This entry lists 6 T cell receptor beta chains sequenced from one sample in a study of cytomegalovirus exposure and HLA in healthy donors. Researchers ran the PCR with 60 Vbeta and 13 Jbeta primers. TCRdb's copy holds only in-frame clones and misses some; the assay was immunoSEQ multiplex PCR. The data contain approximately 220,000 clones, approximately 80% of them singletons. The sample comprised PBMCs. These receptors all come from a boy under 10 years old in good health and CMV-seronegative.

This clone was seen a few times. The genes are TRBV13 and TRBJ2-2; D perhaps matches TRBD1 (5 bases). Germline loops: CDR1 PRHDT, CDR2 FYEKMQ (reference sequence). The CDR3 has 16 residues. The ends were cut back, 7 bases at V and 2 bases at J, with 17 bases in the middle. CDR3 nucleotides: TGTGCCAGCACAACGGTCGGCCAGGGCAACACCGGGGAGCTGTTTTTT. Encoded protein: CASTTVGQGNTGELFF.

The gene calls are TRBV7-6 and TRBJ2-2, with D maybe TRBD1 (6 bases). The germline V gene encodes CDR1 SGHVS and CDR2 FNYEAQ. The V and J ends lost 2 bases and 2 bases respectively, with 12 bases between them. This CDR3 is 16 amino acids long. The CDR3 here is CASSLWGLGNTGELFF. The CDR3 DNA reads as TGTGCCAGCAGCTTATGGGGGCTAGGAAACACCGGGGAGCTGTTTTTT.

The chain couples TRBV7-2 to TRBJ2-2; D gene uncertain. The germline CDR1 and CDR2 sequences are SGHTA and FQGNSA. Trimming pared 1 base from V and 5 bases from J, leaving 5 bases between. The CDR3 contains 13 residues. Here the CDR3 DNA reads TGTGCCAGCAGCTTAGTGACTACCGGGGAGCTGTTTTTT. It codes for CASSLVTTGELFF.

V usage is TRBV7-2 and J usage is TRBJ1-6, with TRBD1 as a possible D gene (5 bases). The CDR3 totals 18 residues. Per the germline V gene, CDR1 is SGHTA and CDR2 is FQGNSA. Trimming pared 1 base from V and 0 bases from J, leaving 13 bases between. In DNA form, the CDR3 reads TGTGCCAGCAGCTTAGTCCGCTGGGGGGGCTCCTATAATTCACCCCTCCACTTT. Amino acids: CASSLVRWGGSYNSPLHF.

The chain has TRBV19 and TRBJ1-5; TRBD1 aligns across 9 bases. Germline assignment: CDR1 LNHDA and CDR2 SQIVND (reference sequence). The CDR3 length is 15 residues. Losses at the gene ends were 7 bases for V and 1 base for J; bases not matched to a gene: 5. As DNA, the CDR3 is TGTGCCAGTACCCCGGGACAGGGCAGCAATCAGCCCCAGCATTTT. Translation: CASTPGQGSNQPQHF.

The chain uses TRBV7-2 and TRBJ1-1, with a possible D match to TRBD1 (6 bases). CDR3 length: 13 residues. Per the germline V gene, CDR1 is SGHTA and CDR2 is FQGNSA. V dropped 4 bases and J dropped 10 bases, with 16 bases sitting between them. CDR3 sequence: CASSSDPTGRAFF. DNA of the CDR3: TGTGCCAGCAGCTCAGACCCTACAGGGCGAGCTTTCTTT.